Here is one T cell receptor beta chain with its context. Its antigen is undetermined. Sequencing was performed with immunoSEQ multiplex PCR; in TCRdb, only in-frame clones are kept and a portion is missing. The table has millions of clones, 85% to 95% seen once. The sample originates from a study of shared clonotypes between healthy human individuals. Findings of the study overall: Non-shared clonotypes were found to have lower generation probabilities than the clonotypes that were shared by all four of the sorted-subset donors. Between several donors, naive CD4 clonotypes were shared at a level of approximately 5%.

CD45RO-negative cells were positively selected for CCR7, leaving out terminally differentiated effector memory CD45RA+ cells. Germline values: CDR1 SGHRS, CDR2 YFSETQ. The CDR3 sequence is 16 residues long. V was trimmed by 4 bases and J by 6 bases, leaving 23 bases between them. This sequence was found in a man aged 18 to 30 in good health. Some clones in this sample may be carry-over from other donors' samples. V and J are TRBV5-1 and TRBJ2-7; tentative D call: TRBD2 (6 bases). Sequenced material: naive CD8+ T cells from PBMCs. This chain's CDR3 is CASSPTPPSVMGEQYF. Here the CDR3 DNA reads TGCGCCAGCAGCCCGACTCCCCCTAGCGTAATGGGCGAGCAGTACTTC.